This T cell receptor beta chain was identified during a study of shared clonotypes between healthy human individuals. CD8 cells classed as naive were CD45RO-negative and positively selected for CCR7, excluding terminally differentiated effector memory CD45RA+ cells. TCRdb's copy holds only in-frame clones and misses some; the assay was immunoSEQ multiplex PCR. The table includes about 700,000 clones, around 90% detected once. Looked up from germline, CDR1 is SNHLY and CDR2 is FYNNEI. The CDR3 extends over 15 amino acids. With 4 bases removed from V and 14 bases from J, the gap between germline ends came to 26 bases. The sample holds one count of this clone.

The chain recombines TRBV2 with TRBJ1-2; D is ambiguous. What was sequenced was naive CD8+ T cells sorted from blood. The sequence came from a man aged 30 to 45 in good health. This chain's CDR3 is CASSGADPTDQEETF. Here the CDR3 DNA reads TGTGCCAGCAGTGGGGCGGATCCCACGGACCAAGAAGAGACCTTC.